This TCR beta chain appears in the sequencing data of a study of blood T cell repertoires in COVID-19. On the study more broadly: Acute-phase and convalescent COVID-19 samples originated in the United States, Italy and Spain.

Assay used: immunoSEQ multiplex PCR; TCRdb lists only in-frame clones, some missing. Of 200,000 to 250,000 clones listed, 70% to 85% are singletons. CDR1 and CDR2 from the germline V gene are KGHDR and SFDVKD. The CDR3 is 16 amino acids. The ends lost 3 bases at V and 4 bases at J; junction bases unmatched: 8. Which cohort a participant joined came from the clinical history participants gave. The J gene is TRBJ2-1, the V gene TRBV24-1; 7 nucleotides agree with TRBD2. The TCR originated in a woman aged 40 to 55 with acute COVID-19. Sequenced material: PBMCs or T cells enriched from blood (not recorded which). CDR3 protein: CATSDPAGLRYNEQFF. The DNA for the CDR3 is TGTGCCACCAGTGATCCCGCGGGACTAAGGTACAATGAGCAGTTCTTC.